This TCR beta chain originates from a study of response to subunit inactivated influenza vaccine. Study findings and constraints: The authors suggested that every seasonal influenza vaccination recruits few new T cells.

This clonotype was counted a few times. Its antigen remains unidentified. TCRdb called the RT-PCR reads again in MiXCR, with one record for every CDR3 protein. This table has approximately 730,000 distinct CDR3 sequences, about 14% appearing once. The V gene's germline CDR1 is SGHTA and CDR2 FQGNSA. Trimming took 5 bases from V and 0 from J, leaving 10 bases between them. The CDR3 spans 14 residues. This clonotype originated in a man aged 50-59 years who received an inactivated influenza vaccine. V is TRBV7-2 and J is TRBJ2-5, with D perhaps matching TRBD1 (6 bases). The source material was PBMCs from blood, sampled 14 to 15 days before vaccination. CDR3 protein: CASSPGHYQETQYF. As DNA, the CDR3 is TGTGCCAGCAGCCCGGGACACTACCAAGAGACCCAGTACTTC.